This T cell receptor (beta chain) was sequenced during a study of blood T cell repertoires in COVID-19. This clone was observed a single time. Assay: immunoSEQ multiplex PCR; the TCRdb copy retains only in-frame clones and omits some. This table has 220,000 or so clones, 82% appearing once. CDR1 and CDR2 (germline): MNHEY, SMNVEV (reference sequence). The CDR3 runs 14 residues. Trimming shortened V by 8 bases and J by 2 bases, and 14 bases separated the two germline ends. The clonotype was recovered from a woman aged 60 to 75 who had recovered from COVID-19. Sequenced: PBMCs or T cells enriched from blood (not recorded which). V is TRBV27 and J is TRBJ2-3; D call uncertain. The CDR3: CASRFTRFTDTQYF. In DNA, the CDR3 is TGTGCCAGCCGGTTCACTCGTTTCACAGATACGCAGTATTTT.